This T cell receptor (beta chain) emerged from a study of T-cell reconstitution after alpha-beta-depleted transplantation in children. Study-wide findings and caveats: After transplant, at about two months, alpha-beta T cells were reportedly derived from several hundred expanded graft clones. After one year, T-cell counts and TCRbeta diversity mostly came from new T cells.

The table lists this clonotype with many counts. Antigen: not known. Trimming took 2 bases from V and 4 from J; bases not matched to a gene: 5. The germline V gene encodes CDR1 SGHAT and CDR2 FQNNGV. This CDR3 has 14 amino acids. Unique molecular identifiers were incorporated when the TCRbeta library was constructed. TCRdb reprocessed the PCR reads with MiXCR, giving one entry per CDR3 protein. The table includes approximately 490,000 distinct CDR3 sequences, roughly a tenth detected once. The sequence was collected from a child aged 2-15 years with inherited bone marrow failure, due to receive a stem cell transplant. The input for sequencing was PBMCs, taken before TCRalphabeta/CD19-depleted stem cell transplant. The chain employs TRBV11-2 and TRBJ2-7, with TRBD1 matching 7 bases. CDR3 DNA: TGTGCCAGCAGCTTATGGGACAGTAGATACGAGCAGTACTTC. Amino acid sequence: CASSLWDSRYEQYF. The full variable domain, its missing parts supplied by reference TRBV11-2 and TRBJ2-7, is EAGVAQSPRYKIIEKRQSVAFWCNPISGHATLYWYQQILGQGPKLLIQFQNNGVVDDSQLPKDRFSAERLKGVDSTLKIQPAKLEDSAVYLCASSLWDSRYEQYFGPGTRLTVT.